This T cell receptor (beta chain) comes out of a study of CD8+ T cells in alopecia areata. Notes on the study in general: Scalp lesions, especially in alopecia totalis/universalis, had higher clonality than normal scalp. Patients shared TCRs less clearly than mice did, possibly owing to HLA.

Treatment specified: oral pan-JAK inhibitor, 5-10 mg twice daily. cDNA prepared by RNA extraction and subsequent reverse transcription served as the template for sequencing. The protocol was immunoSEQ multiplex PCR, while the TCRdb copy is restricted to in-frame clones and leaves out a portion. The sample yields around 110,000 clones, roughly 84% seen once. In germline, CDR1 is KGHSH, CDR2 LQKENI. There are 17 residues in the CDR3. With V trimmed by 4 bases and J by 6 bases, 14 bases remained unmatched. In regard to this clone: What it recognizes is unknown.

The sequence was obtained from a human donor with alopecia areata. The gene calls are TRBV18 and TRBJ2-4, with TRBD1 identical over 8 bases. Sequenced material: CD8+ T cells sorted from blood, taken at week 24, from a patient treated with tofacitinib. CDR3 sequence reads: CASSLSLPWTGLNIQYF. CDR3 sequence (DNA): TGTGCCAGCTCACTTTCCCTACCCTGGACAGGGTTAAACATTCAGTACTTC.